The present TCR beta chain was sequenced within a study of blood T cell repertoires in COVID-19. This CDR3 has 13 amino acids. The V end lost 4 bases, the J end lost 9 bases, and 15 bases lay between the germline ends. CDR1 and CDR2 (germline): SGHVS, FQNEAQ. Assay used: immunoSEQ multiplex PCR; TCRdb lists only in-frame clones, some missing. Among roughly 280,000 clones listed, around 87% were seen once. This TCR was sampled from an older woman with COVID-19, enrolled during active disease. The sequenced sample was peripheral blood. The chain couples TRBV7-8 to TRBJ1-2; D gene ambiguous. CDR3 coding DNA: TGTGCCAGCAGCTCCCAAGGCGGTCGTAGCTACACCTTC. It yields the protein CASSSQGGRSYTF.